This entry concerns a single T cell receptor (beta chain). What it recognizes is unknown. The CDR3 sequence is 15 residues long. Per the germline V gene, CDR1 is SGDLS and CDR2 is YYNGEE. Trimming cost V 3 bases and J 7 bases; bases outside gene matches: 8. The sample comes from a study of T-cell reconstitution after alpha-beta-depleted transplantation in children. Study-wide findings and caveats: From surviving recipient T cells and thymic progenitors came the high day-60 TCRbeta diversity observed in some patients. Reports say that about two months after transplant, the alpha-beta T cells came out of several hundred graft clones that had expanded.

The TCRbeta library was prepared with unique molecular identifiers. MiXCR was run by TCRdb on the PCR reads, yielding one entry per CDR3 protein. Of around 450,000 distinct CDR3 sequences in the sample, about 45% were seen once. V is TRBV9 and J is TRBJ2-1, with 9 positions matching TRBD2. This TCR came from a girl aged 2-15 years with aplastic anemia, due to receive a stem cell transplant. The sample was PBMCs, taken before TCRalphabeta/CD19-depleted stem cell transplant. The CDR3 nucleotides read TGTGCCAGCAGCGGCGAAGCGGGAGGTCGTAATGAGCAGTTCTTC. Amino acid sequence: CASSGEAGGRNEQFF. Full variable domain (outside the CDR3, taken from reference TRBV9 and TRBJ2-1): DSGVTQTPKHLITATGQRVTLRCSPRSGDLSVYWYQQSLDQGLQFLIQYYNGEERAKGNILERFSAQQFPDLHSELNLSSLELGDSALYFCASSGEAGGRNEQFFGPGTRLTVL.